These 7 T cell receptor beta chains came from one sample sequenced in a study of vaccination and CD4 T cells after COVID-19. The treatment denotes: approximately nine-day PBMC culture with coronavirus spike peptide pools or control peptides (ViraFEST assay). These receptors' targets are unknown. Researchers used the Oncomine TCR Beta short-read assay to sequence DNA from cultured CD4+ T cells. MiXCR, run by TCRdb on the PCR reads, gives a single entry per CDR3 protein. The table records about 20,000 distinct CDR3 sequences, just under 80% of them present only once. Source: CD4+ T cells from blood, cultured in vitro, taken after SARS-CoV-2 vaccination. Receptor source: a human donor who received a COVID-19 vaccine.

The chain uses TRBV6-1 and TRBJ1-1; 7 nucleotides match TRBD1. V gave up 6 bases and J gave up 2 bases; unmatched junction bases: 9. The CDR3 has 15 residues. Germline V gives CDR1 MNHNS, CDR2 SASEGT. This CDR3 is CASRPTGAPNTEAFF. The CDR3, as DNA: TGTGCCAGCAGACCCACAGGGGCCCCTAACACTGAAGCTTTCTTT.

The rearrangement uses TRBV11-3 and TRBJ2-5, with D perhaps given as TRBD1 or TRBD2 (5 bases each). The CDR3 has 17 residues. V was cut by 2 bases and J by 3 bases, with 19 bases left in between. The germline V gene encodes CDR1 SGHNT and CDR2 YENEEA. CDR3 region: CASSLIFGGREKETQYF. The CDR3, as DNA: TGTGCCAGCAGCTTAATTTTTGGTGGCAGGGAGAAAGAGACCCAGTACTTC.

The rearrangement links TRBV7-6 to TRBJ2-4; D perhaps matches TRBD2 (7 bases). The CDR3 length is 18 residues. The V and J ends lost 4 bases and 1 base respectively, with 20 bases between them. Germline V gene data show CDR1 as SGHVS and CDR2 as FNYEAQ. CDR3 coding DNA: TGTGCCAGCAGCTCACTAAAGTGGGGGGGGCTGGCCAAAAACATTCAGTACTTC. It is translated as CASSSLKWGGLAKNIQYF.

This clonotype occurred a few times. The V and J genes are TRBV10-1 and TRBJ2-5; 9 bases are shared with TRBD2. The CDR3 extends over 15 amino acids. V trimming: 2 bases; J trimming: 5 bases; junction bases outside the gene matches: 6. The germline gives CDR1 WNHNN, CDR2 SYGVQD (reference sequence). The CDR3 nucleotides read TGCGCCAGCAGTGAGGAGCGGGGGGCCTCGGAGACCCAGTACTTC. Residues: CASSEERGASETQYF.

This chain uses TRBV6-5 with TRBJ1-6; D possibly corresponds to TRBD1 (5 bases). Germline assignment: CDR1 MNHEY and CDR2 SVGAGI. The V end lost 2 bases, the J end lost 0 bases, and 11 bases lay between the germline ends. CDR3 length: 17 amino acids. CDR3 in amino acids: CASSYGARSSYNSPLHF. The CDR3 DNA reads as TGTGCCAGCAGTTACGGGGCACGGAGCTCCTATAATTCACCCCTCCACTTT.

The genes are TRBV7-9 and TRBJ1-3; no definite D call. CDR1 is SEHNR and CDR2 is FQNEAQ in the germline V gene (reference sequence). CDR3 length: 17 residues. V lost 7 bases and J 0 bases, leaving 19 bases between the germline ends. The DNA of the CDR3 is TGTGCCAGCATGAGCCAGGAGAATCTGAGCTCTGGAAACACCATATATTTT. Translated, it gives CASMSQENLSSGNTIYF.

The V and J genes are TRBV2 and TRBJ2-7; 7 nucleotides match TRBD1. The J segment lost 3 bases and the V segment lost 7 bases, leaving 12 bases of the junction unmatched. This CDR3 has 15 amino acids. Looked up from germline, CDR1 is SNHLY and CDR2 is FYNNEI. DNA for the CDR3: TGTGCCAGCATCCCACAGGGGATCCCGAACTACGAGCAGTACTTC. Translation: CASIPQGIPNYEQYF.